This entry concerns a single T cell receptor beta chain. The data stem from a study of blood T cell repertoires in COVID-19. For the study at large: From T cells, B-cell-depleted T cells, or PBMCs came the material, which was cDNA or gDNA.

The authors' processing: Counts of nucleated cells, estimated from reference gene primer amplification, were obtained. Generated by immunoSEQ multiplex PCR, the TCRdb table keeps only in-frame clones and is missing some. D and trimming were read from the DNA, whereas the V and J calls and clone size are those reported in that table. The profile shows approximately 240,000 clones, roughly 82% of them singletons. The CDR3 is 13 residues long. Trimming removed 2 bases at V and 2 bases at J, with 7 bases between. Germline V lookup: CDR1 SGHAT, CDR2 FQNNGV. Sequenced sample: peripheral blood. This TCR derives from a woman of 80 years or more with active or convalescent COVID-19. The chain has TRBV11-2 and TRBJ2-7; weak D call: TRBD1 (5 bases). In DNA form, the CDR3 reads TGTGCCAGCAGCTTAACGACAGCCTACGAGCAGTACTTC. Its protein is CASSLTTAYEQYF.